This record covers a single T cell receptor beta chain. Its antigen is unknown. No per-base quality is available; no much larger clone lies one base away. The CDR3 regions of human TCRbeta chains were subjected to immunosequencing. Processing in the source paper ran as follows. TCRs in the repertoires were matched against a reference library of SARS-CoV-2-specific TCRs that had been generated with the MIRA antigen-specificity platform. Breadth was defined as the fraction of unique TCRs that were SARS-CoV-2-associated. Depth was defined as the fraction of total T cells that were SARS-CoV-2-associated. Using the MIRA data, each spike-specific TCR was assigned both to the spike region to which the TCR was reactive and to a CD4 or CD8 class. Log10-transformed breadth and depth values were compared by one-way ANOVA with Sidak's multiple comparisons tests. Not all clones reach the TCRdb copy of this immuneACCESS table, which keeps in-frame sequences only. Checked studies attribute under half of the gap to unresolved V genes and leave the rest unexplained. V, J and clone size were drawn from that table, and D and trimming were deduced from the DNA. This sample has more than 95,000 clones in its table, and 80% to 90% of those were observed once. The ten biggest clones cover roughly 45% of the sample.

These data are taken from a study of T cell responses to AZD1222 COVID-19 vaccine (dated by TCRdb to about 2021). Context from the whole study: TCR sequencing was performed for about 240 trial participants, of whom around 200 were given two doses of AZD1222 and around 26 were given two doses of MenACWY control vaccine. Trial participants were enrolled into age subgroups of 18-55, 56-69 and 70-plus years, which contained roughly 140, 27 and 60 TCR-sequenced participants, respectively.

Sample time point, as interpreted from the label and publication: about 28 days (+/-7) after the second vaccine dose. AZD1222 recipients whose second dose came at about 4 weeks and those whose second dose came at about 12 weeks were combined into one group, since spike-specific TCR depth and breadth did not differ between the two schedules. Vaccinee samples came from UK trials COV001 and COV002, including a single-blind randomized controlled phase 2/3 trial of AZD1222 (ChAdOx1 nCoV-19) in healthy adults. For TCRbeta chain sequencing, PBMC samples were collected from trial participants at day 0 and at day 28 after the second dose. Results the study describes overall, beyond this receptor: Vaccine-associated CD4 TCRs spanned the whole spike protein, with dominant responses in regions 160-218 and 743-854. The 56-69-year group was small, and its depth increase did not reach significance, likely because of low power. A significant rise in spike-specific TCR breadth and depth was observed after two AZD1222 doses relative to day 0 and relative to MenACWY recipients. Most participants were white British and females outnumbered males, and the authors suggested that clonal diversity may have been underestimated. Nearly half of unique spike-specific TCRs reportedly recognized epitopes outside regions mutated in the B.1.351 and B.1.1.7 variants. Because no day 14 peak-response samples were available, the repertoires could be characterized only after the peak T cell response. Conclusions about previously exposed vaccinees are limited, since just a handful of AZD1222 recipients were seropositive for SARS-CoV-2 at baseline.

The starting material was peripheral blood, obtained 28 days after the second AZD1222 dose. The TCR was taken from an adult who received the AZD1222 COVID-19 vaccine.

DNA sequence: TGTGCCAGCAGCTTAGAGACGGTGGGACAGGGGAATTCACCCCTCCACTTT. It translates as CASSLETVGQGNSPLHF. This chain is built from TRBV7-9 and TRBJ1-6, with 10 junctional bases fitting TRBD1. Its CDR3 holds 17 amino acids, cysteine through phenylalanine. The retained sequence is limited to the CDR3, 51 bases, with the frame set at the first base. The V end gives up 1 base and the J end 7 bases, leaving 7 bases in the junction not matched to a gene. The germline V gene (reference sequence) sets CDR1 to SEHNR and CDR2 to FQNEAQ.